This T cell receptor (beta chain) derives from a study of CD8+ T cells in alopecia areata (dated by TCRdb to the late 2010s). Turning to the overall study: To study T cell clonal expansion in alopecia areata, the researchers applied high-throughput TCRbeta sequencing to both the C3H/HeJ mouse model and human patients. On the human side, TCRbeta sequencing was run on scalp tissue and on sorted CD4+ and CD8+ peripheral blood T cells from healthy controls and from alopecia areata patients with either patchy or totalis/universalis disease. Scalp clonality was compared among normal scalp (n=4), patchy alopecia areata scalp (n=8), and alopecia totalis/universalis scalp (n=8). RNA was extracted with the PAXgene miRNA kit for fixed scalp, the miRNeasy kit for PBMCs, and the RNeasy kit for mouse skin. TCRbeta CDR3 regions were amplified by immunoSEQ multiplex PCR using 35 Vbeta forward and 13 Jbeta reverse primers. General findings and caveats noted by the study authors: TCR sequences shared between patients were less clear than in mice, possibly partly because of HLA diversity in the patient population. Lesional scalp, especially in alopecia totalis/universalis, showed higher clonality and more expanded CD8+ clones than normal scalp, suggesting antigenic drive. Unlike mouse skin, where gammadelta T cells dominate, normal human skin contains resident alphabeta T cells that get sequenced too, which complicates analysis of the scalp TCR repertoire.

From the cysteine through the phenylalanine, the CDR3 covers 16 amino acids. Here the CDR3 DNA is all that survives: 48 bases in frame from base 1. From the germline V gene, CDR1 is MGHRA and CDR2 is YSYEKL. Deletion took 1 base off V and 2 bases off J, with a span of 15 bases between the germline ends. This clone has a handful of counts. Its specific antigen is unknown. It has no much larger one-base neighbor in the sample; base qualities were not kept. Preparation of the library involved the immunoSEQ multiplex PCR assay. RNA was extracted from all samples and reverse transcribed into cDNA as template for TCR sequencing. First-strand cDNA was synthesized with SuperScript III using a 2:1 mix of oligo-dT and random hexamers. A synthetic immune receptor repertoire was used to measure amplification bias, and any remaining bias was corrected computationally. Regarding the original processing steps: Raw reads were preprocessed to remove errors, and CDR3 was defined according to IMGT conventions as the region from the conserved cysteine to phenylalanine. Clonality was calculated as 1 minus Shannon entropy normalized by log2 of the number of productive unique TCRs. CD4 or CD8 identity of scalp clones was inferred by cross-referencing scalp TCRbeta sequences with sorted blood CD4 and CD8 repertoires. Here the immuneACCESS table is served through TCRdb, limited to in-frame sequences with V and J called. Missing clones are a known gap in these copies; in checked studies unresolved V genes cover under half, and the rest lacks a known reason. V and J calls plus clone size are reproduced from that table; the DNA served to infer D and trimming. Counted in this sample were about 150,000 clones; roughly 60% of them appeared once. The ten top clones hold about 38% of the sample.

PBMCs were isolated by density centrifugation and stained for CD3, CD4 and CD8, after which CD4+ and CD8+ T cells were sorted on a FACSAria. Scalp biopsies and blood samples were obtained from unaffected controls. Sequenced sample: CD8+ T cells sorted from blood. Here the chain combines TRBV4-1 and TRBJ2-7; the best D guess is TRBD1, with 5 bases matching. This receptor was taken from a human donor in good health. The CDR3 region: CASSQALQGLAYEQYF. The DNA is as follows: TGCGCCAGCAGCCAAGCCCTCCAGGGTTTGGCCTACGAGCAGTACTTC.